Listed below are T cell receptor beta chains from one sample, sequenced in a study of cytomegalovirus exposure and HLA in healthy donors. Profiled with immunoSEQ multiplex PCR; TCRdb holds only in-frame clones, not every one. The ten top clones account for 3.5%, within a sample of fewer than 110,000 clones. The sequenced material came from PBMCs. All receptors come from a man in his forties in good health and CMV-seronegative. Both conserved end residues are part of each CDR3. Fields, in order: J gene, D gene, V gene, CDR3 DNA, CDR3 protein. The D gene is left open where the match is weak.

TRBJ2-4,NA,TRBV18,TGTGCCAGCTCACCACCGGTCAGGGCTGCCAAAAACATTCAGTACTTC,CASSPPVRAAKNIQYF
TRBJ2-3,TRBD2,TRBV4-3,TGCGCCAGCAGCCAAGATCCGGCTAGCGGAAATCCAGATACGCAGTATTTT,CASSQDPASGNPDTQYF
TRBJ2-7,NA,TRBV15,TGTGCCACCAGCAGAGATCAAGGCGGCCTCTACGAGCAGTACTTC,CATSRDQGGLYEQYF
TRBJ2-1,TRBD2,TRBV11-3,TGTGCCAGCACCCCGAGCGGGGGGCAGGGCAATGAGCAGTTCTTC,CASTPSGGQGNEQFF
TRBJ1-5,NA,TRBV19,TGTGCCAGTAGTATAGAGGGGAGTGAGCCCCAGCATTTT,CASSIEGSEPQHF
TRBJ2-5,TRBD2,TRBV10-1,TGCGCCAGCAGTGAGCAAGCGGGGGAACAAGAGACCCAGTACTTC,CASSEQAGEQETQYF
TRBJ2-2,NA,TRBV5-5,TGTGCCAGCAGCTTGGCTCTAGCGTTGAACACCGGGGAGCTGTTTTTT,CASSLALALNTGELFF
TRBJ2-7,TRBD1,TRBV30,TGTGCCTGGCTAGAAGGGGGCCTGGGTTCTTACGAGCAGTACTTC,CAWLEGGLGSYEQYF
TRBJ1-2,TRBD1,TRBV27,TGTGCCAGCAGTTTCGGGACAGGCTTCTATGGCTACGCCTTC,CASSFGTGFYGYAF
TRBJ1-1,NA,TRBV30,TGTGCCTGGGTCGGGTTCGCGGGGGGCGAAGCTTTCTTT,CAWVGFAGGEAFF
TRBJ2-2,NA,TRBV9,TGTGCCAGCAGCCCCCGACAGAACACCGGGGAGCTGTTTTTT,CASSPRQNTGELFF
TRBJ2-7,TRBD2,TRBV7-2,TGTGCCAGCAGGCGGACTAGCGGGACCGAGCAGTACTTC,CASRRTSGTEQYF
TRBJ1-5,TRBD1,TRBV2,TGTGCCAGCAGTCATTGGGACAGACCTAATCAGCCCCAGCATTTT,CASSHWDRPNQPQHF
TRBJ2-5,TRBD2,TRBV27,TGTGCCAGCAGTACCGGGACTAGCTATAAAGAGACCCAGTACTTC,CASSTGTSYKETQYF
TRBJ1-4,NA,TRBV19,TGTGCCAGTAGTATTTCAGGTGGTGAAAAACTGTTTTTT,CASSISGGEKLFF
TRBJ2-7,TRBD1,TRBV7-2,TGTGCCAGCAGCTCCGCCTCGGACAGGGTCAACGAGCAGTACTTC,CASSSASDRVNEQYF
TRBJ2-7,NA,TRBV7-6,TGTGCCAGCAGCCCCATGGGCCAAACCCTCGCCTACGAGCAGTACTTC,CASSPMGQTLAYEQYF
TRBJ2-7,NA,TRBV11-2,TGTGCCAGCGAACAAATTGGGACTTATCCTTACGAGCAGTACTTC,CASEQIGTYPYEQYF
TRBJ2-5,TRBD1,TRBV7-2,TGTGCCAGCAGGCCGACAGGGGGTCTGGAGACCCAGTACTTC,CASRPTGGLETQYF
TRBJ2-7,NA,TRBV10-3,TGTGCCATCAGTGTTACAGGCTCCTACGAGCAGTACTTC,CAISVTGSYEQYF
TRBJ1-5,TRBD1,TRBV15,TGTGCCACCAGCGGAGAGACAGGGAATCAGCCCCAGCATTTT,CATSGETGNQPQHF
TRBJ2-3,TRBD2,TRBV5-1,TGCGCCAGCAGCCGGACTAGCGGTAGCACAGATACGCAGTATTTT,CASSRTSGSTDTQYF
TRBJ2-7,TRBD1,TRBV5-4,TGTGCCAGCAGCGCGCCGACAGGGCTGAGGTCCTACGAGCAGTACTTC,CASSAPTGLRSYEQYF
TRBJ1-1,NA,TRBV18,TGTGCCAGCTCACCCCCCGGGGGGGTTAACACTGAAGCTTTCTTT,CASSPPGGVNTEAFF
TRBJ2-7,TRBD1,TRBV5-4,TGTGCCAGCAGCCACAGTGGGACAGGGCCCTACGAGCAGTACTTC,CASSHSGTGPYEQYF
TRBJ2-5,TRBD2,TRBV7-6,TGTGCCAGCAGCTCGGTGACTAGCGGGGGCCAAGAGACCCAGTACTTC,CASSSVTSGGQETQYF
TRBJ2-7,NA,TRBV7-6,TGTGCCAGCAGCCCAGGGGTGGGTCCTCCTGGCTACGAGCAGTACTTC,CASSPGVGPPGYEQYF
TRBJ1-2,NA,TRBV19,TGTGCCAGTAGTGCGACAGGATCTAACTATGGCTACACCTTC,CASSATGSNYGYTF
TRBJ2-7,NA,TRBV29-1,TGCAGCGTTGCACTAAACTACGAGCAGTACTTC,CSVALNYEQYF
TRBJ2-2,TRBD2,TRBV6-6,TGTGCCAGCAGCCGAGACCTGGGGGGGGACGGGGAGCTGTTTTTT,CASSRDLGGDGELFF
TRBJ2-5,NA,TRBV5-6,TGTGCCAGCAGCCACAGGCCGCCAGAGACCCAGTACTTC,CASSHRPPETQYF
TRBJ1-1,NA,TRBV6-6,TGTGCCAGCAGTTTTAACAGGGCAACTGAAGCTTTCTTT,CASSFNRATEAFF
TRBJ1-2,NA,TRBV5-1,TGCGCCAGCAGCTTAATCACAGGGACGGATGGCTACACCTTC,CASSLITGTDGYTF
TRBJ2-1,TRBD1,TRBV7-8,TGTGCCAGCAGCTTAGCCGACAGGGGGTCAGGGGAGCAGTTCTTC,CASSLADRGSGEQFF
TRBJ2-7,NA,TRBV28,TGTGCCAGCAGTTTAGACTGGTCCTACGAGCAGTACTTC,CASSLDWSYEQYF
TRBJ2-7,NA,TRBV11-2,TGTGCCAGCAGCTTGGTCGAGGTGCAGTACTTC,CASSLVEVQYF